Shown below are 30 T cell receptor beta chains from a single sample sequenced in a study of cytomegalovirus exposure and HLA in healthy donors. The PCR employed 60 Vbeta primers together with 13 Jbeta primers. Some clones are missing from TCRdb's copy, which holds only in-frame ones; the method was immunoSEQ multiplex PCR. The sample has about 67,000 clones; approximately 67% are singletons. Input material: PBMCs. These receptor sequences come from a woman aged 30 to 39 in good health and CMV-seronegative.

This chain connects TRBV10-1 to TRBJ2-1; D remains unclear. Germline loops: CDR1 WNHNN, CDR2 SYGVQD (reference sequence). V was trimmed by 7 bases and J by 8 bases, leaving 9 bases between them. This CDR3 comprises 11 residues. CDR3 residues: CASNLADEQFF. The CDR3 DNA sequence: TGCGCCAGCAATTTGGCGGATGAGCAGTTCTTC.

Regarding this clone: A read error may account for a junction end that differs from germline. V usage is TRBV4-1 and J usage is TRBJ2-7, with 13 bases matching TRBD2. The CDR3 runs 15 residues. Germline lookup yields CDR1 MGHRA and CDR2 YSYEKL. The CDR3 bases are TGTGCCAGCAGCCAAAGGACTAGCGGGGGCGACGAGCAGTACTTC. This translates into CASSQRTSGGDEQYF.

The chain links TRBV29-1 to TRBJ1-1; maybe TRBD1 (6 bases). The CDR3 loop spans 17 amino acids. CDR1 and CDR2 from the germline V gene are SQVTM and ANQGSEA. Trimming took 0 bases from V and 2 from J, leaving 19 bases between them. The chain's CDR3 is CSVEDAGGRTANTEAFF. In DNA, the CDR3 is TGCAGCGTTGAAGATGCTGGGGGTCGGACAGCCAACACTGAAGCTTTCTTT.

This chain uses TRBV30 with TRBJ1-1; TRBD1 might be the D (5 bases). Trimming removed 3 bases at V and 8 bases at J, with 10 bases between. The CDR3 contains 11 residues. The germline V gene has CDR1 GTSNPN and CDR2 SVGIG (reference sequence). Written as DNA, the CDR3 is TGTGCCTGGAGCGGCGGGGCGGAAGCTTTCTTT. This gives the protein CAWSGGAEAFF.

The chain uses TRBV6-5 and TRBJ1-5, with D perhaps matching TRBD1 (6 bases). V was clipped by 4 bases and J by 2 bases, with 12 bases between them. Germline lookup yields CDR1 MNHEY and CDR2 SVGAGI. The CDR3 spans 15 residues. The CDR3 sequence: CASSSTGKGNQPQHF. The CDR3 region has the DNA TGTGCCAGCAGTTCCACAGGGAAGGGCAATCAGCCCCAGCATTTT.

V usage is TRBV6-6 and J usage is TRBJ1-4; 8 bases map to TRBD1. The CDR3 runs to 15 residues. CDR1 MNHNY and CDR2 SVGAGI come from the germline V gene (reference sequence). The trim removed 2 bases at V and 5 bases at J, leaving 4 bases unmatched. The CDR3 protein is CASSYGGQGNEKLFF. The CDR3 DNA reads TGTGCCAGCAGTTACGGCGGACAGGGAAATGAAAAACTGTTTTTT.

In nucleotides, the CDR3 is TGTGCCAGCAGCTCCCCCGAAAGGGGGCGAGCGAACACCGGGGAGCTGTTTTTT. Its translation is CASSSPERGRANTGELFF. This sequence joins TRBV11-2 and TRBJ2-2; 7 bases fit TRBD1. Unmatched junction bases numbered 11, after V lost 4 bases and J lost 0 bases. The CDR3 covers 18 residues. Germline CDR1 and CDR2: SGHAT and FQNNGV.

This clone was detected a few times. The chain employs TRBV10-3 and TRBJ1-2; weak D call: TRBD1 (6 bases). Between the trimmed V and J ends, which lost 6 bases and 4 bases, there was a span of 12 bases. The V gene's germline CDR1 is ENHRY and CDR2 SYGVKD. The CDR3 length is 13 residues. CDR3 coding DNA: TGTGCCATCAGGGCGGACAGCTTCTATGGCTACACCTTC. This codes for CAIRADSFYGYTF.

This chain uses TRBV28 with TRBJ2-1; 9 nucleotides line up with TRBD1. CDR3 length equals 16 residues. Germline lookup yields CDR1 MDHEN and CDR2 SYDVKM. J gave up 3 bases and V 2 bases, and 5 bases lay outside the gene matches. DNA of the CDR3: TGTGCCAGCAGTTTACCGGGACAGGGAATCTACAATGAGCAGTTCTTC. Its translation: CASSLPGQGIYNEQFF. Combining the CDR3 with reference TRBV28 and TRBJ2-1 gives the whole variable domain DVKVTQSSRYLVKRTGEKVFLECVQDMDHENMFWYRQDPGLGLRLIYFSYDVKMKEKGDIPEGYSVSREKKERFSLILESASTNQTSMYLCASSLPGQGIYNEQFFGPGTRLTVL.

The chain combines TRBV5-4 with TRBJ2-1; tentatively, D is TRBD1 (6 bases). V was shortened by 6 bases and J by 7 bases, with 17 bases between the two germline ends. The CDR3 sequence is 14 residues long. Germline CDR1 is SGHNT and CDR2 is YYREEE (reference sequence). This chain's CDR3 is CASNSNLRGNEQFF. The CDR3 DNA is TGTGCCAGCAACTCAAACCTCAGGGGTAATGAGCAGTTCTTC.

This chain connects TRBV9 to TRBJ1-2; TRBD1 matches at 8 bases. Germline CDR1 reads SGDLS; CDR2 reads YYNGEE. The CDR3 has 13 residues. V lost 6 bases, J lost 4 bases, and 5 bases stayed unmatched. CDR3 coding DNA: TGTGCCAGCACCTCAGACAGGGGCTATGGCTACACCTTC. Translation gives CASTSDRGYGYTF.

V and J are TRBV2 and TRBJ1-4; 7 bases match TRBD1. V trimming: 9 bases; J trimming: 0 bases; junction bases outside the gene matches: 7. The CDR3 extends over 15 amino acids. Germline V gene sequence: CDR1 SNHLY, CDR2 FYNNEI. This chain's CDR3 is CASWTGVATNEKLFF. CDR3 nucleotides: TGTGCCAGTTGGACAGGAGTTGCAACTAATGAAAAACTGTTTTTT. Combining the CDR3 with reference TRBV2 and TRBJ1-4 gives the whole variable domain EPEVTQTPSHQVTQMGQEVILRCVPISNHLYFYWYRQILGQKVEFLVSFYNNEISEKSEIFDDQFSVERPDGSNFTLKIRSTKLEDSAMYFCASWTGVATNEKLFFGSGTQLSVL.

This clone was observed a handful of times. In nucleotides, the CDR3 is TGTGCCAGCTCACCACCGGGGGGAGGCTATGGCTACACCTTC. Translated, it gives CASSPPGGGYGYTF. The V and J genes are TRBV18 and TRBJ1-2, with D possibly TRBD1 on 5 matching bases. Germline loops: CDR1 KGHSH, CDR2 LQKENI. Trimming took 0 bases from V and 4 from J, leaving 9 bases between them. This CDR3 contains 14 residues.

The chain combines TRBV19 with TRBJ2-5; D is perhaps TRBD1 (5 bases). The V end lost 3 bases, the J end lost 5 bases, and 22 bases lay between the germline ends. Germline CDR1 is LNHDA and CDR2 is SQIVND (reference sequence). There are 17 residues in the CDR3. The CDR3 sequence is CASSMGFGRSGWETQYF. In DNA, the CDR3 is TGTGCCAGTAGTATGGGTTTCGGGCGGTCAGGGTGGGAGACCCAGTACTTC.

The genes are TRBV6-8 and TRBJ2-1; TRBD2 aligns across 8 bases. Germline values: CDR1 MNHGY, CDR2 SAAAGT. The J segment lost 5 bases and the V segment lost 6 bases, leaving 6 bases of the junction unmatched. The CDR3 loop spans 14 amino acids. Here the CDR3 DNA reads TGTGCCAGCAGAGTAGCGGGGAGAAACAATGAGCAGTTCTTC. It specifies CASRVAGRNNEQFF.

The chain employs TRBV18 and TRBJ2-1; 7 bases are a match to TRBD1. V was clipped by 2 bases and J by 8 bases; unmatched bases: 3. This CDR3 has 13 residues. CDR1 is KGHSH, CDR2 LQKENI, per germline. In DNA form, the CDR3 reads TGTGCCAGCTCACCAAACAGGGGCGATGAGCAGTTCTTC. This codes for CASSPNRGDEQFF.

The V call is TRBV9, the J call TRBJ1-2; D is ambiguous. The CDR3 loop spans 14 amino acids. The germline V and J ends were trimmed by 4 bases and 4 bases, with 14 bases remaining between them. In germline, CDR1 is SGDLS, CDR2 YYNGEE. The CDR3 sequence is CASSPQRMSYGYTF. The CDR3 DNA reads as TGTGCCAGCAGCCCCCAGAGGATGAGCTATGGCTACACCTTC.

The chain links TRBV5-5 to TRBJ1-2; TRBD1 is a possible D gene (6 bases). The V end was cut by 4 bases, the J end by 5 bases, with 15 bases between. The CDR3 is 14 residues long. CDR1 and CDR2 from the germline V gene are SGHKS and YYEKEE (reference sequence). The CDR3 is CASSLQGGGYGYTF. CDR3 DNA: TGTGCCAGCAGCCTCCAAGGGGGAGGGTATGGCTACACCTTC. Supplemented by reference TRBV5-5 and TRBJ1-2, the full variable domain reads DAGVTQSPTHLIKTRGQQVTLRCSPISGHKSVSWYQQVLGQGPQFIFQYYEKEERGRGNFPDRFSARQFPNYSSELNVNALLLGDSALYLCASSLQGGGYGYTFGSGTRLTVV.

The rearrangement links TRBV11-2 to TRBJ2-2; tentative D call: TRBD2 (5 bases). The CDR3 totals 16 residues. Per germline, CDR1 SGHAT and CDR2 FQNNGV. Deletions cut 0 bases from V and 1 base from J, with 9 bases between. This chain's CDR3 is CASSLEGLLNTGELFF. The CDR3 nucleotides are TGTGCCAGCAGCTTAGAAGGACTTCTGAACACCGGGGAGCTGTTTTTT.

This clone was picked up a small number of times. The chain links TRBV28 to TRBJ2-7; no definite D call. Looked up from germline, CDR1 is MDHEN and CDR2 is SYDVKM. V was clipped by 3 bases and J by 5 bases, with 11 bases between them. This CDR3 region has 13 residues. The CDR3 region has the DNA TGTGCCAGCAGTTTGGGCCGGTCGGACGAGCAGTACTTC. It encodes CASSLGRSDEQYF. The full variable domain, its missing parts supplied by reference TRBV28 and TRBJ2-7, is DVKVTQSSRYLVKRTGEKVFLECVQDMDHENMFWYRQDPGLGLRLIYFSYDVKMKEKGDIPEGYSVSREKKERFSLILESASTNQTSMYLCASSLGRSDEQYFGPGTRLTVT.

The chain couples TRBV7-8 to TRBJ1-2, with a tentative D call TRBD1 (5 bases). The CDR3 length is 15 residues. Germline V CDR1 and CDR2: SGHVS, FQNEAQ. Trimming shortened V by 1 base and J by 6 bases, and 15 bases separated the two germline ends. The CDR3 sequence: CASSLGFGGYDGYTF. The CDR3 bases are TGTGCCAGCAGCTTAGGATTTGGGGGGTACGATGGCTACACCTTC. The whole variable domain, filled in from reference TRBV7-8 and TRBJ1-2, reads GAGVSQSPRYKVAKRGQDVALRCDPISGHVSLFWYQQALGQGPEFLTYFQNEAQLDKSGLPSDRFFAERPEGSVSTLKIQRTQQEDSAVYLCASSLGFGGYDGYTFGSGTRLTVV.

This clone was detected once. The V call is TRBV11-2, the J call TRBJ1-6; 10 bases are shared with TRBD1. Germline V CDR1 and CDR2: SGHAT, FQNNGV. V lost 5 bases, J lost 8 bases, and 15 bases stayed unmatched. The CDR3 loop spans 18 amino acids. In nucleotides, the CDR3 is TGTGCCAGCAGCCTTCAGACACCGGGACAGGGGATTCATTCACCCCTCCACTTT. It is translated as CASSLQTPGQGIHSPLHF.

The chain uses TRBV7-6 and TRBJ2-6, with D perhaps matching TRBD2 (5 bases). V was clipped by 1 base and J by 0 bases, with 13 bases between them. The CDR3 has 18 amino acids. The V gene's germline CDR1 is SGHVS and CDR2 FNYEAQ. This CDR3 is CASSLGAGGLSGANVLTF. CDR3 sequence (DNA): TGTGCCAGCAGCTTAGGGGCCGGCGGGCTCTCTGGGGCCAACGTCCTGACTTTC.

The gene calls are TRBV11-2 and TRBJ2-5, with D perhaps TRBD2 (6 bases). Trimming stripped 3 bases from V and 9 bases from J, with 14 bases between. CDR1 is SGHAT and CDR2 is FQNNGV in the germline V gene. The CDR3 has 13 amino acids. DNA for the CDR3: TGTGCCAGCAGCTTCGGCTCTGGGGAGGCCCAGTACTTC. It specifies CASSFGSGEAQYF.

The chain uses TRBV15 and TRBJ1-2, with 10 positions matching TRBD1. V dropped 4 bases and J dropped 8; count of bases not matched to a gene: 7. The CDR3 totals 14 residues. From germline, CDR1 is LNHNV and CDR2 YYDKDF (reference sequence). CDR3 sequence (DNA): TGTGCCACCAGCAATTCGAGACAGGGGGCCGGCTACACCTTC. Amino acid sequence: CATSNSRQGAGYTF. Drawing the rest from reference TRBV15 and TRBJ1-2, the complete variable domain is DAMVIQNPRYQVTQFGKPVTLSCSQTLNHNVMYWYQQKSSQAPKLLFHYYDKDFNNEADTPDNFQSRRPNTSFCFLDIRSPGLGDTAMYLCATSNSRQGAGYTFGSGTRLTVV.

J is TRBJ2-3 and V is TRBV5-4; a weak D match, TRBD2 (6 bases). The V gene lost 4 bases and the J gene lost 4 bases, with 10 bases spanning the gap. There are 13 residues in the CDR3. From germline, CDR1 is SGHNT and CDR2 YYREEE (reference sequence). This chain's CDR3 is CASSPRDSDTQYF. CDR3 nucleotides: TGTGCCAGCAGCCCACGGGACTCAGATACGCAGTATTTT.

CDR3 DNA sequence: TGCAGCGTTGAACAGGGGAGCACAGATACGCAGTATTTT. It yields the protein CSVEQGSTDTQYF. The rearrangement links TRBV29-1 to TRBJ2-3, with D tentatively TRBD1 (6 bases). Trimming took off 2 bases at V and 0 bases at J, with 6 bases between the two ends. The CDR3 loop spans 13 amino acids. Looked up from germline, CDR1 is SQVTM and CDR2 is ANQGSEA.

CDR3 coding DNA: TGCAGCGTTCTAAGACAGGGGGCTCGAACAGATACGCAGTATTTT. Amino acid sequence: CSVLRQGARTDTQYF. This rearrangement joins TRBV29-1 to TRBJ2-3, with TRBD1 identical over 10 bases. The CDR3 contains 15 residues. Unmatched junction bases numbered 8, after V lost 5 bases and J lost 3 bases. Germline V gives CDR1 SQVTM, CDR2 ANQGSEA.

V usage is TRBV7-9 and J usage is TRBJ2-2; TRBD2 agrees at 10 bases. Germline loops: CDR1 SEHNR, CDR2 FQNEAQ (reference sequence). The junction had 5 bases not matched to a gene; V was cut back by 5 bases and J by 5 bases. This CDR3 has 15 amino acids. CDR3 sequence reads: CASSQRGGRTGELFF. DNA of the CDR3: TGTGCCAGCAGCCAGCGGGGGGGCCGGACCGGGGAGCTGTTTTTT.

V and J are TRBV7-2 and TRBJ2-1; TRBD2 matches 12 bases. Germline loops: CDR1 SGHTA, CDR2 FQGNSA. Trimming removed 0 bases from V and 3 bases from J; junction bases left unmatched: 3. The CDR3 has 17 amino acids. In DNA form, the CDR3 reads TGTGCCAGCAGCTTAGCCGGGGGACTAGCGGGCTACAATGAGCAGTTCTTC. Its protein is CASSLAGGLAGYNEQFF.